A single sample is the source of the 25 T cell receptor beta chains below, sequenced in a study of CD8+ T cells in alopecia areata. cDNA prepared by RNA extraction and subsequent reverse transcription served as the template for sequencing. Here immunoSEQ multiplex PCR was the method, and the copy in TCRdb shows in-frame clones only, minus some. This sample has some 200,000 clones, with less than 75% found just once. Regarding treatment: oral pan-JAK inhibitor, 5-10 mg twice daily. Sample: CD4+ T cells sorted from blood, taken at week 4, from a patient treated with tofacitinib. The receptors originated from a human donor with alopecia areata.

At least ten counts were recorded for this clone. V is TRBV6-5 and J is TRBJ2-2, with D possibly being TRBD1 (5 bases). Germline V gene lookup returns CDR1 MNHEY and CDR2 SVGAGI. The CDR3 covers 15 residues. Trimming shortened V by 7 bases and J by 4 bases, and 16 bases separated the two germline ends. CDR3: CASTLTGQITGELFF. As DNA, the CDR3 is TGTGCCAGCACCCTAACCGGACAAATCACCGGGGAGCTGTTTTTT.

V and J are TRBV7-2 and TRBJ2-7; 8 nucleotides agree with TRBD1. The CDR3 extends over 13 amino acids. V dropped 5 bases and J dropped 6; count of bases not matched to a gene: 6. CDR1 is SGHTA, CDR2 FQGNSA, per germline. CDR3 sequence reads: CASSPGQGFEQYF. The CDR3 DNA follows: TGTGCCAGCAGCCCCGGACAGGGTTTCGAGCAGTACTTC. Variable domain in full (rest from reference TRBV7-2 and TRBJ2-7): GAGVSQSPSNKVTEKGKDVELRCDPISGHTALYWYRQSLGQGLEFLIYFQGNSAPDKSGLPSDRFSAERTGGSVSTLTIQRTQQEDSAVYLCASSPGQGFEQYFGPGTRLTVT.

The rearrangement uses TRBV29-1 and TRBJ1-5, with D unclear. The CDR3 loop spans 12 amino acids. The ends were cut back, 7 bases at V and 3 bases at J, with 10 bases in the middle. The V gene's germline CDR1 is SQVTM and CDR2 ANQGSEA. DNA for the CDR3: TGCAGCGCGACTGCCTCCAATCAGCCCCAGCATTTT. It specifies CSATASNQPQHF.

This chain links TRBV27 with TRBJ2-3; 8 nucleotides agree with TRBD1. Germline-derived CDR1 and CDR2 are MNHEY and SMNVEV (reference sequence). The ends lost 7 bases at V and 8 bases at J; junction bases unmatched: 5. This CDR3 has 12 residues. CDR3 region: CASNTQGGTQYF. For the CDR3, the DNA is TGTGCCAGCAACACACAGGGGGGTACGCAGTATTTT.

The chain has TRBV29-1 and TRBJ2-7, with D perhaps assigned TRBD1 or TRBD2 (5 bases each). The CDR3 is 12 amino acids. V was pared by 5 bases and J by 6 bases, with 14 bases between. The V gene's germline CDR1 is SQVTM and CDR2 ANQGSEA. The CDR3 here is CSVREGTTEQYF. The CDR3 DNA reads TGCAGCGTTCGTGAGGGGACGACCGAGCAGTACTTC.

CDR3 in amino acids: CASSQVGGLNSPLHF. The CDR3 DNA reads TGCGCCAGCAGCCAAGTAGGAGGTTTAAATTCACCCCTCCACTTT. The rearrangement links TRBV4-3 to TRBJ1-6; D remains ambiguous. CDR1 LGHNA and CDR2 YSLEER come from the germline V gene. V shed 1 base and J shed 7 bases, with 11 bases lying between them. The CDR3 sequence is 15 residues long.

The CDR3 here is CSVRRGSDYGYTF. For the CDR3, the DNA is TGCAGCGTTCGAAGGGGGTCTGACTATGGCTACACCTTC. The chain carries TRBV29-1 and TRBJ1-2, with D possibly TRBD1 on 6 matching bases. The V end lost 5 bases, the J end lost 3 bases, and 13 bases lay between the germline ends. CDR3 size: 13 residues. Per the germline V gene, CDR1 is SQVTM and CDR2 is ANQGSEA.

This chain uses TRBV30 with TRBJ1-2; 7 bases map to TRBD1. Germline trimming cut 1 base from V and 5 bases from J; bases unmatched to any gene: 7. CDR1 and CDR2 (germline): GTSNPN, SVGIG (reference sequence). The CDR3 totals 14 residues. The CDR3 loop is CAWSGQGVGYGYTF. The CDR3, as DNA: TGTGCCTGGAGTGGGCAGGGGGTAGGTTATGGCTACACCTTC.

Details on this clone: Other DNA sequences from this sample encode an identical CDR3 as well. This sequence joins TRBV9 and TRBJ2-3; D gene uncertain. The V and J ends lost 4 bases and 6 bases respectively, with 12 bases between them. The CDR3 extends over 13 amino acids. Germline loops: CDR1 SGDLS, CDR2 YYNGEE. The CDR3 coding sequence is TGTGCCAGCAGCTCACCCTCTACGGATACGCAGTATTTT. This encodes CASSSPSTDTQYF.

The sample holds a few counts of this clone. The rearrangement uses TRBV14 and TRBJ2-4, with D possibly matching TRBD1 (6 bases). Germline V gene sequence: CDR1 SGHDN, CDR2 FVKESK. Deletions cut 4 bases from V and 0 bases from J, with 10 bases between. The CDR3 has 15 amino acids. The CDR3 spells CASSLAGAAKNIQYF. The CDR3 nucleotides are TGTGCCAGCAGCCTTGCAGGGGCAGCCAAAAACATTCAGTACTTC.

This clone was detected only a few times. The rearrangement links TRBV29-1 to TRBJ2-3; tentatively, D is TRBD1 or TRBD2 (5 bases each). This CDR3 contains 13 residues. Germline CDR1 is SQVTM and CDR2 is ANQGSEA. V lost 6 bases and J 2 bases, leaving 12 bases between the germline ends. The CDR3: CSVGTYYTDTQYF. As DNA, the CDR3 is TGCAGCGTCGGGACCTATTACACAGATACGCAGTATTTT.

The chain couples TRBV29-1 to TRBJ1-4; D unclear. Trimming pared 0 bases from V and 6 bases from J, leaving 8 bases between. This CDR3 has 13 amino acids. CDR1 is SQVTM, CDR2 ANQGSEA, per germline. The CDR3 region is CSVEESAYEKLFF. CDR3 nucleotides: TGCAGCGTTGAAGAATCTGCCTATGAAAAACTGTTTTTT.

Ten or more counts support this clone. The V call is TRBV7-2, the J call TRBJ2-1; D unresolved. Germline V lookup: CDR1 SGHTA, CDR2 FQGNSA. CDR3 length equals 15 residues. Trimming took 5 bases from V and 3 from J, leaving 14 bases between them. The CDR3 bases are TGTGCCAGCAGCCGAGGACGGACCCTCTACAATGAGCAGTTCTTC. It yields the protein CASSRGRTLYNEQFF. Variable domain in full (rest from reference TRBV7-2 and TRBJ2-1): GAGVSQSPSNKVTEKGKDVELRCDPISGHTALYWYRQSLGQGLEFLIYFQGNSAPDKSGLPSDRFSAERTGGSVSTLTIQRTQQEDSAVYLCASSRGRTLYNEQFFGPGTRLTVL.

This chain connects TRBV15 to TRBJ1-4; D might be TRBD1 (6 bases). V was trimmed by 2 bases and J by 7 bases, leaving 17 bases between them. Germline V gene lookup returns CDR1 LNHNV and CDR2 YYDKDF (reference sequence). The CDR3 length is 16 residues. The CDR3: CATSRLSQGLIEKLFF. The CDR3 region has the DNA TGTGCCACCAGCAGACTCTCACAGGGATTAATTGAAAAACTGTTTTTT.

This chain joins TRBV7-8 and TRBJ2-1; D is perhaps TRBD2 (6 bases). The CDR3 runs to 15 residues. V shed 4 bases and J shed 10 bases, with 20 bases lying between them. The V gene's germline CDR1 is SGHVS and CDR2 FQNEAQ. The CDR3 here is CASSYAPGLPQEQFF. The DNA for the CDR3 is TGTGCCAGCAGCTATGCACCGGGACTCCCTCAGGAGCAGTTCTTC.

The J gene is TRBJ1-1, the V gene TRBV7-2; possible D gene TRBD1, 5 bases. Trimming left V 1 base short and J 11 bases short, with 8 bases between. Germline CDR1 is SGHTA and CDR2 is FQGNSA. The CDR3 consists of 11 residues. CDR3 DNA sequence: TGTGCCAGCAGCTTAGGAGGGGAGGCTTTCTTT. Translation gives CASSLGGEAFF.

This clone was seen once. The J gene is TRBJ2-5, the V gene TRBV4-3; D possibly corresponds to TRBD2 (7 bases). The CDR3 sequence is 16 residues long. Germline assignment: CDR1 LGHNA and CDR2 YSLEER. V shed 2 bases and J shed 2 bases, with 15 bases lying between them. The CDR3 loop is CASSQSRGGPQETQYF. The CDR3 coding sequence is TGCGCCAGCAGCCAATCGCGCGGGGGCCCTCAAGAGACCCAGTACTTC.

The rearrangement uses TRBV2 and TRBJ2-7; D ambiguous. This CDR3 contains 11 residues. The germline V gene encodes CDR1 SNHLY and CDR2 FYNNEI. Trimming took off 4 bases at V and 12 bases at J, with 13 bases between the two ends. CDR3 bases: TGTGCCAGCAGTGTTAACCAGAGGCCGTACTTC. Protein: CASSVNQRPYF.

The V and J genes are TRBV5-1 and TRBJ2-5; 9 positions agree with TRBD1. Germline V CDR1 and CDR2: SGHRS, YFSETQ. The CDR3 length is 14 residues. Trimming removed 5 bases from V and 5 bases from J; junction bases left unmatched: 7. CDR3 sequence: CASSNTGGDETQYF. CDR3 DNA: TGCGCCAGCAGTAACACAGGGGGCGATGAGACCCAGTACTTC.

The J gene is TRBJ1-5, the V gene TRBV29-1; 10 bases map to TRBD1. V was clipped by 4 bases and J by 6 bases; unmatched bases: 6. Germline CDR1 reads SQVTM; CDR2 reads ANQGSEA. The length of the CDR3 is 14 residues. The CDR3 reads CSVASGTGAQPQHF. The CDR3 DNA reads as TGCAGCGTTGCGTCCGGGACAGGGGCTCAGCCCCAGCATTTT. The full variable domain, completed using reference TRBV29-1 and TRBJ1-5, is SAVISQKPSRDICQRGTSLTIQCQVDSQVTMMFWYRQQPGQSLTLIATANQGSEATYESGFVIDKFPISRPNLTFSTLTVSNMSPEDSSIYLCSVASGTGAQPQHFGDGTRLSIL.

This clone was seen many times. V gene TRBV5-6 combines with J gene TRBJ2-6; 7 nucleotides agree with TRBD2. The CDR3 is 19 amino acids. The ends lost 4 bases at V and 0 bases at J; junction bases unmatched: 13. Germline loops: CDR1 SGHDT, CDR2 YYEEEE. The CDR3 DNA follows: TGTGCCAGCAGCCTGCCCGGGACTATACCCCCCTCTGGGGCCAACGTCCTGACTTTC. It yields the protein CASSLPGTIPPSGANVLTF.

The chain employs TRBV29-1 and TRBJ1-2; D might be TRBD1 (5 bases). The ends were cut back, 8 bases at V and 7 bases at J, with 23 bases in the middle. The CDR3 spans 14 residues. From germline, CDR1 is SQVTM and CDR2 ANQGSEA. CDR3 sequence reads: CSTSRQGGRSGYTF. In DNA form, the CDR3 reads TGCAGCACCTCCAGGCAGGGCGGGAGGAGTGGCTACACCTTC.

This clone showed up just once. The chain employs TRBV2 and TRBJ1-1; TRBD1 might be the D (5 bases). Germline CDR1 is SNHLY and CDR2 is FYNNEI. The length of the CDR3 is 14 residues. Trimming left V 5 bases short and J 1 base short, with 11 bases between. This CDR3 reads CASSFSRGNTEAFF. The DNA of the CDR3 is TGTGCCAGCAGTTTTTCGAGGGGGAACACTGAAGCTTTCTTT.

The V call is TRBV30, the J call TRBJ1-6; unclear D gene. CDR3 length equals 9 residues. Germline lookup yields CDR1 GTSNPN and CDR2 SVGIG (reference sequence). The CDR3 protein is CALGPPLHF. DNA for the CDR3: TGTGCGCTAGGTCCACCCCTCCACTTT.

V and J are TRBV6-1 and TRBJ1-2; possibly TRBD1 for D (6 bases). Germline V gives CDR1 MNHNS, CDR2 SASEGT. V lost 8 bases, J lost 4 bases, and 14 bases lay in between. The CDR3 is 13 amino acids. CDR3 coding DNA: TGTGCCAGCCAAAAAAAGGGGGGCTATGGCTACACCTTC. This translates into CASQKKGGYGYTF.